This T cell receptor (beta chain) was observed in a study of CD8 T cells in Susac syndrome. Study observations and caveats: A relatively small number of individuals underwent TCR sequencing and HLA analysis.

A note on this clonotype: Antigen unknown.

Germline values: CDR1 SGHDT, CDR2 YYEEEE. V was shortened by 0 bases and J by 0 bases, with 1 base between the two germline ends. The CDR3 runs to 12 residues. Random hexamers were used to reverse transcribe an amount of roughly 0.5 to 1 ug RNA. MiXCR was run by TCRdb on the immunoSEQ multiplex PCR reads, yielding one entry per CDR3 protein. Of about 180,000 distinct CDR3 sequences listed, roughly 92% are singletons. The origin of this receptor is a human donor with Susac syndrome. The specimen was CD4+ T cells from PBMCs. The chain has TRBV5-6 and TRBJ2-7; no clear D. Here the CDR3 DNA reads TGTGCCAGCAGCTTGGTCTCCTACGAGCAGTACTTC. As protein: CASSLVSYEQYF.